This T cell receptor (beta chain) was sequenced for a study of T-cell reconstitution after alpha-beta-depleted transplantation in children. Whole-study findings and limits: A year post-transplant, T-cell counts and diversity derived mostly from newly produced T cells. Reportedly, only several hundred clones from non-depleted graft cells drove alpha-beta T-cell counts at about two months. In some patients, recipient T cells and intrathymic progenitors surviving conditioning explained high day-60 diversity.

In germline, CDR1 is LGHDT, CDR2 YNNKEL (reference sequence). Trimming removed 1 base from V and 6 bases from J, with 12 bases in between. This CDR3 is built from 15 residues. A remark on this clonotype: Its target is not known.

Preparing the TCRbeta library involved the use of unique molecular identifiers. TCRdb ran MiXCR on the PCR reads and lists one entry per CDR3 protein. This sample carries a few hundred thousand distinct CDR3 sequences, around 10% of them seen once, and the ten largest clones take 7.5%. The source of this sequence is a boy in the first two years of life with acute myeloid leukemia, due to receive a stem cell transplant. The V call is TRBV3-1, the J call TRBJ2-2, with a tentative D call TRBD1 (6 bases). Sequenced here: PBMCs, sampled before TCRalphabeta/CD19-depleted stem cell transplant. The CDR3 DNA is TGTGCCAGCAGCCAAGGGGCAGGGGCCGCCGGGGAGCTGTTTTTT. Protein product: CASSQGAGAAGELFF. Using reference TRBV3-1 and TRBJ2-2 for the parts outside the CDR3, the full variable domain is DTAVSQTPKYLVTQMGNDKSIKCEQNLGHDTMYWYKQDSKKFLKIMFSYNNKELIINETVPNRFSPKSPDKAHLNLHINSLELGDSAVYFCASSQGAGAAGELFFGEGSRLTVL.